Below are 2 T cell receptor beta chains sequenced from a single sample in a study of blood T cell repertoires in COVID-19. This table comes from immunoSEQ multiplex PCR, and its TCRdb copy is limited to in-frame clones, with some not included. The sample has about 220,000 clones; 75% to 90% are singletons. The source material was PBMCs or T cells enriched from blood (not recorded which). The origin of the receptors is a woman aged 40 to 55 with acute COVID-19.

This clone was observed a handful of times. The gene calls are TRBV10-3 and TRBJ1-1; D may be TRBD1 (5 bases). Germline V gene lookup returns CDR1 ENHRY and CDR2 SYGVKD. This CDR3 is 14 amino acids long. The V end lost 6 bases, the J end lost 4 bases, and 15 bases lay between the germline ends. The DNA of the CDR3 is TGTGCCATCAGCCCCTTGGGGGAGGTCACTGAAGCTTTCTTT. Translation gives CAISPLGEVTEAFF.

This rearrangement joins TRBV3-1 (or the pseudogene TRBV3-2) to TRBJ1-1; weak D call: TRBD1 (6 bases). Trimming stripped 4 bases from V and 5 bases from J, with 20 bases between. There are 16 residues in the CDR3. The germline V gene has CDR1 LGHDT and CDR2 YNNKEL (reference sequence). The CDR3 loop reads CASSPRAGVYGTEAFF. DNA of the CDR3: TGTGCCAGCAGCCCGAGGGCAGGGGTATATGGAACTGAAGCTTTCTTT.